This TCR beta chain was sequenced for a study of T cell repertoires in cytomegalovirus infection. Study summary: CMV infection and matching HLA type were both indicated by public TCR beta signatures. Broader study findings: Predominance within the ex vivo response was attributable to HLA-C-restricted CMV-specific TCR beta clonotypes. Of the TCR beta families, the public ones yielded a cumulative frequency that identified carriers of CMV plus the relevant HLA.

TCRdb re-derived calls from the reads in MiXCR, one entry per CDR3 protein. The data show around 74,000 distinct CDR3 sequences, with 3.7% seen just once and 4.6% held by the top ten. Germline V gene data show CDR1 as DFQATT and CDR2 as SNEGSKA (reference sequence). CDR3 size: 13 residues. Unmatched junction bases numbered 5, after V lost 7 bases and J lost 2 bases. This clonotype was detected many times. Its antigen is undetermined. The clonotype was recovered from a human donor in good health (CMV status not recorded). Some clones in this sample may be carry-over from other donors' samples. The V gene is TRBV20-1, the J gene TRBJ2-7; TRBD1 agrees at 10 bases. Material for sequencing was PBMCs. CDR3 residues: CSVRDRGPYEQYF. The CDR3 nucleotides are TGCAGTGTCAGGGACAGGGGACCCTACGAGCAGTACTTC.